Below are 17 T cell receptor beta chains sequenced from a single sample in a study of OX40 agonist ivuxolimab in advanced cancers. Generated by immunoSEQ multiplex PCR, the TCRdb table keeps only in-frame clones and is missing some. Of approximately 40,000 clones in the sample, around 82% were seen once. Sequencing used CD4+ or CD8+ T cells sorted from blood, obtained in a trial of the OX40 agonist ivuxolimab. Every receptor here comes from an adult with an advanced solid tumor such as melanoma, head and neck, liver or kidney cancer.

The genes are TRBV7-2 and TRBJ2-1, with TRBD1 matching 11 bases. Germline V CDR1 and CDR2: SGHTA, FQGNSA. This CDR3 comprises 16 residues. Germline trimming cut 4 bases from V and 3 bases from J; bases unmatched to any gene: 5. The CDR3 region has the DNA TGTGCCAGCAGCTCGCAGGGGACAGGGGGCTACAATGAGCAGTTCTTC. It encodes CASSSQGTGGYNEQFF. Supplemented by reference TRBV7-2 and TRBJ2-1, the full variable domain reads GAGVSQSPSNKVTEKGKDVELRCDPISGHTALYWYRQSLGQGLEFLIYFQGNSAPDKSGLPSDRFSAERTGGSVSTLTIQRTQQEDSAVYLCASSSQGTGGYNEQFFGPGTRLTVL.

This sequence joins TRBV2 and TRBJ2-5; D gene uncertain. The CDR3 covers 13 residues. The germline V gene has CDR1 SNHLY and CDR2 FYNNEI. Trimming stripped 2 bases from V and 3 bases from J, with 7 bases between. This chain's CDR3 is CASSERLEETQYF. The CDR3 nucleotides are TGTGCCAGCAGTGAACGGCTAGAAGAGACCCAGTACTTC.

The CDR3 reads CASSPFRDTTGRETQYF. CDR3 in DNA: TGTGCCAGCAGCCCATTTAGAGATACGACAGGGCGAGAGACCCAGTACTTC. This rearrangement joins TRBV7-9 to TRBJ2-5; 7 positions agree with TRBD1. The CDR3 contains 17 residues. Germline lookup yields CDR1 SEHNR and CDR2 FQNEAQ (reference sequence). V lost 5 bases, J lost 4 bases, and 16 bases stayed unmatched.

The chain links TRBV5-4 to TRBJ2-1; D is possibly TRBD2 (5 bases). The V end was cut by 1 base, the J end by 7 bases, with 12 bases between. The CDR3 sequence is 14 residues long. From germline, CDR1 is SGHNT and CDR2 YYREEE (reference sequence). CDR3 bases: TGTGCCAGCAGCTTGAAGGTTTCGGGGAATGAGCAGTTCTTC. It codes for CASSLKVSGNEQFF. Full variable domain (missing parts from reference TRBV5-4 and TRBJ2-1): ETGVTQSPTHLIKTRGQQVTLRCSSQSGHNTVSWYQQALGQGPQFIFQYYREEENGRGNFPPRFSGLQFPNYSSELNVNALELDDSALYLCASSLKVSGNEQFFGPGTRLTVL.

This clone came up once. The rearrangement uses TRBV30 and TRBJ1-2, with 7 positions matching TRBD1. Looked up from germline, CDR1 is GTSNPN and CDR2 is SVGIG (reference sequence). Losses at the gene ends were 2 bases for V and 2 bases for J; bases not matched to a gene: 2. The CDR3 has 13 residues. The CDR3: CAWSLGQNYGYTF. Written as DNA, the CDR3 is TGTGCCTGGAGTTTGGGACAGAACTATGGCTACACCTTC.

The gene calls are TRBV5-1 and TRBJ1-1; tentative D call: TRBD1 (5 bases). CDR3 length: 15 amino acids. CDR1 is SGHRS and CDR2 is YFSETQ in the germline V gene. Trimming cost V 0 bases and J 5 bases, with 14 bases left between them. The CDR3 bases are TGCGCCAGCAGCTTGGAACAGGCTCGACGGACTGAAGCTTTCTTT. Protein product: CASSLEQARRTEAFF.

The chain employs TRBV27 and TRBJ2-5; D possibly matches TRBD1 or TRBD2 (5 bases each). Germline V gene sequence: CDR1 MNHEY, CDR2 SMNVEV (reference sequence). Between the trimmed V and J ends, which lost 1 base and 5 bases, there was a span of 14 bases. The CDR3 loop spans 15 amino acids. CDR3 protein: CASSLWGRYVETQYF. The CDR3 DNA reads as TGTGCCAGCAGTTTATGGGGACGGTACGTGGAGACCCAGTACTTC.

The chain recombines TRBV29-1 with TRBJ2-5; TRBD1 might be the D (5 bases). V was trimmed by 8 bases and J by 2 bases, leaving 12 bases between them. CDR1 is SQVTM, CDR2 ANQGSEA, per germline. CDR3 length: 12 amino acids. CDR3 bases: TGCAGCATAGACAGCGTTCAAGAGACCCAGTACTTC. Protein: CSIDSVQETQYF.

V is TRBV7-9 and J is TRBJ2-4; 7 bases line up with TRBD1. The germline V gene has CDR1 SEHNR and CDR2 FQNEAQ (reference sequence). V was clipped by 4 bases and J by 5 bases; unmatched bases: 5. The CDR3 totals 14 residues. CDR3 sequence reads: CASSSRQGENIQYF. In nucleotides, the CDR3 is TGTGCCAGCAGCTCGAGGCAGGGGGAAAACATTCAGTACTTC. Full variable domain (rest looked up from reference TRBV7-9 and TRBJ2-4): DTGVSQNPRHKITKRGQNVTFRCDPISEHNRLYWYRQTLGQGPEFLTYFQNEAQLEKSRLLSDRFSAERPKGSFSTLEIQRTEQGDSAMYLCASSSRQGENIQYFGAGTRLSVL.

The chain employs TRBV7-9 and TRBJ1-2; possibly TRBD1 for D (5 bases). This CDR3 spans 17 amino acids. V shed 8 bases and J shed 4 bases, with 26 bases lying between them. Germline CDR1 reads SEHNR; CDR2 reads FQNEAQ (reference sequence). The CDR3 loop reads CASVVRGGGNYAYGYTF. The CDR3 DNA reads TGTGCCAGCGTCGTAAGAGGCGGGGGGAATTACGCCTATGGCTACACCTTC. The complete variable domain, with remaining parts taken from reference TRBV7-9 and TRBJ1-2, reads DTGVSQNPRHKITKRGQNVTFRCDPISEHNRLYWYRQTLGQGPEFLTYFQNEAQLEKSRLLSDRFSAERPKGSFSTLEIQRTEQGDSAMYLCASVVRGGGNYAYGYTFGSGTRLTVV.

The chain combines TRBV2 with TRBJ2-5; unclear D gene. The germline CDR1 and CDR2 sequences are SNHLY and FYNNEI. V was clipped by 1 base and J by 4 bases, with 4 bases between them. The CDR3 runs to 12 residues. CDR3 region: CASSEGTETQYF. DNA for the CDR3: TGTGCCAGCAGTGAAGGGACAGAGACCCAGTACTTC. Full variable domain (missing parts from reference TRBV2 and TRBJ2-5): EPEVTQTPSHQVTQMGQEVILRCVPISNHLYFYWYRQILGQKVEFLVSFYNNEISEKSEIFDDQFSVERPDGSNFTLKIRSTKLEDSAMYFCASSEGTETQYFGPGTRLLVL.

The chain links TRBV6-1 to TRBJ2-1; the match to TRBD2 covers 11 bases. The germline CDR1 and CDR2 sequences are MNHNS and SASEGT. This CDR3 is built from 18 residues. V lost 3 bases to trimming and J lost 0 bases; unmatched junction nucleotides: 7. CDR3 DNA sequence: TGTGCCAGCAGTGATCCGGGACTAGCGGAGAGCTCCTACAATGAGCAGTTCTTC. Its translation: CASSDPGLAESSYNEQFF.

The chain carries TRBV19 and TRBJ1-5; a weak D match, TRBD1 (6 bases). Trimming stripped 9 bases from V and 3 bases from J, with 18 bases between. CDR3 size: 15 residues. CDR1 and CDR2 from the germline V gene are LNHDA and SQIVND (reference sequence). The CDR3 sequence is CASLDRSFPNQPQHF. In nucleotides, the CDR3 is TGTGCCAGCCTAGACAGGTCCTTCCCCAATCAGCCCCAGCATTTT. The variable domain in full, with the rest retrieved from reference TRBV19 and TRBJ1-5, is DGGITQSPKYLFRKEGQNVTLSCEQNLNHDAMYWYRQDPGQGLRLIYYSQIVNDFQKGDIAEGYSVSREKKESFPLTVTSAQKNPTAFYLCASLDRSFPNQPQHFGDGTRLSIL.

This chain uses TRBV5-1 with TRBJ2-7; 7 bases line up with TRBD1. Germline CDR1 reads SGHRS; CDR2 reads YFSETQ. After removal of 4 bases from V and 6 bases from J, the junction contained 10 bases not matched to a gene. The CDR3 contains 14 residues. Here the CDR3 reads CASSPGTEFLEQYF. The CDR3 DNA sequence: TGCGCCAGCAGCCCAGGGACAGAATTCCTCGAGCAGTACTTC.

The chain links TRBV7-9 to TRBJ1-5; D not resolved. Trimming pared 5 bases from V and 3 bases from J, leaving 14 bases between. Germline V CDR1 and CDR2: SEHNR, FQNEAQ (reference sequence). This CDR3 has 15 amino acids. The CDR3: CASSQRDGNNQPQHF. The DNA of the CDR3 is TGTGCCAGCAGCCAAAGAGACGGCAACAATCAGCCCCAGCATTTT. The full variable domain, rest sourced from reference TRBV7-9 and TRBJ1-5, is DTGVSQNPRHKITKRGQNVTFRCDPISEHNRLYWYRQTLGQGPEFLTYFQNEAQLEKSRLLSDRFSAERPKGSFSTLEIQRTEQGDSAMYLCASSQRDGNNQPQHFGDGTRLSIL.

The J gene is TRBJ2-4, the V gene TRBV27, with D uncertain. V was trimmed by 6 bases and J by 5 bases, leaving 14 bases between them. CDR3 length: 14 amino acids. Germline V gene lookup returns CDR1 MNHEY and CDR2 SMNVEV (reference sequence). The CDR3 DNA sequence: TGTGCCAGCAGATTTATAGCAGCGCAAAACATTCAGTACTTC. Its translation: CASRFIAAQNIQYF.

In DNA form, the CDR3 reads TGTGCCACCAGCAGGTCGGCAGGGAGAGGGATGTTTGTGGAGACCCAGTACTTC. It specifies CATSRSAGRGMFVETQYF. V is TRBV15 and J is TRBJ2-5; D may be TRBD1 or TRBD2 (5 bases each). Germline lookup yields CDR1 LNHNV and CDR2 YYDKDF (reference sequence). The CDR3 runs 18 residues. V was clipped by 3 bases and J by 5 bases, with 25 bases between them. Combining the CDR3 with reference TRBV15 and TRBJ2-5 gives the whole variable domain DAMVIQNPRYQVTQFGKPVTLSCSQTLNHNVMYWYQQKSSQAPKLLFHYYDKDFNNEADTPDNFQSRRPNTSFCFLDIRSPGLGDTAMYLCATSRSAGRGMFVETQYFGPGTRLLVL.